This TCR beta chain comes out of a study of T cells after posttransplantation cyclophosphamide. Study outcomes and limitations: Later post-transplant blood repertoires were often dominated by donor CD8+ memory clones.

In the case of this clone: Its antigen is unidentified.

The related graft donor's blood sample was taken on the day of bone marrow donation. Libraries were prepared by immunoSEQ multiplex PCR; TCRdb keeps only in-frame clonotypes and omits some of them. The table includes about 47,000 clones, 90% to 95% detected once. The sample consisted of PBMCs. The sequence came from a woman under 40 in good health and a related stem cell transplant donor.

CDR3 amino acids: CASSSSGSTDTQYF. CDR3 sequence (DNA): TGCGCCAGCAGCTCCTCCGGGAGCACAGATACGCAGTATTTT. The V gene is TRBV5-1, the J gene TRBJ2-3; D not certain. The CDR3 consists of 14 residues. Between the trimmed V and J ends, which lost 3 bases and 0 bases, there was a span of 8 bases. Germline values: CDR1 SGHRS, CDR2 YFSETQ.